This T cell receptor beta chain was captured by sequencing in a study of T cells after somatic rescue of genetic block. Method: immunoSEQ multiplex PCR; TCRdb's copy keeps in-frame clones and lacks some. The sample carries 95,000 to 120,000 clones, under 95% recorded once. Germline loops: CDR1 SGHRS, CDR2 YFSETQ. Trimming took 4 bases from V and 7 from J, leaving 12 bases between them. The CDR3 sequence is 12 residues long. The sample consisted of peripheral blood mononuclear cells (PBMCs). The TCR originated in a woman between 18 and 30 years old. This sequence joins TRBV5-1 and TRBJ2-7; D unclear. The CDR3 is CASSDTFGEQYF. The CDR3 DNA is TGCGCCAGCAGCGACACCTTTGGAGAGCAGTACTTC.